This T cell receptor (beta chain) was sequenced in a study of cytomegalovirus exposure and HLA in healthy donors. Study-wide results and limits: Accurate HLA-A and HLA-B prediction from TCR beta sequences was reported for most subjects.

Remarks on this clone: As yet, its antigen is unknown.

PCR primers comprised 60 Vbeta and 13 Jbeta primers. Profiling relied on immunoSEQ multiplex PCR, and the TCRdb table lists in-frame clones only, not all of them. The sample records 180,000 or so clones, roughly 77% being singletons. V was clipped by 2 bases and J by 5 bases, with 16 bases between them. The germline V gene encodes CDR1 LGHNA and CDR2 YSLEER. CDR3 length: 17 amino acids. The chain combines TRBV4-3 with TRBJ1-6, with D maybe TRBD1 (5 bases). Sequencing was performed on PBMCs. This TCR derives from a woman between 25 and 40 years old in good health and CMV-seropositive. The CDR3 DNA is TGCGCCAGCAGCCAAAGGCTCGGCAGGGTCAATAATTCACCCCTCCACTTT. This translates into CASSQRLGRVNNSPLHF.